Reported below is one T cell receptor (beta chain). What it recognizes is unknown. ViraFEST expansion of antigen-specific CD4+ T cells with viral peptide pools preceded sequencing. It was after approximately 11 days of culture that CD4+ T cells were isolated. Vaccinees lacked prior SARS-CoV-2 infection and tested negative for nucleocapsid antibodies. This specimen belongs to a study of vaccination effects on CD4 cells after COVID-19. Study observations and caveats: Early post-infection timepoints were missing from the study, which also had few convalescent patients.

The CDR3 runs 14 residues. Germline V gene data show CDR1 as SGHRS and CDR2 as YFSETQ. V was shortened by 5 bases and J by 3 bases, with 14 bases between the two germline ends. Assay used: immunoSEQ multiplex PCR; TCRdb lists only in-frame clones, some missing. The data contain tens of thousands of clones, under 85% of them singletons. This TCR came from a human donor who received a COVID-19 vaccine. This sample comprised CD4+ T cells from PBMCs cultured with HCoV-NL63 spike peptides, obtained before COVID-19 vaccination. V and J are TRBV5-1 and TRBJ1-2; D is unresolved. CDR3 sequence (DNA): TGCGCCAGCAGTCTGGGGAGGAGGGACTATGGCTACACCTTC. Translated: CASSLGRRDYGYTF.